This T cell receptor beta chain was profiled in a study of blood T cell repertoires in COVID-19. Per germline, CDR1 SGDLS and CDR2 YYNGEE. Between the trimmed V and J ends, which lost 0 bases and 0 bases, there was a span of 10 bases. The CDR3 spans 17 residues. Original data processing: Nucleated cell counts were estimated from reference gene primer amplification. The data were produced by immunoSEQ multiplex PCR, yet TCRdb's version contains in-frame clones alone and is incomplete. Clone size and V and J calls were adopted from that table, with D and trimming inferred from the DNA. There are around 250,000 clones in the sample; approximately 83% occur only once, and about 2% lies in the top ten.

Sequencing was performed on peripheral blood. The clonotype originates from a man aged 25-40 years who had recovered from COVID-19. The rearrangement joins TRBV9 to TRBJ2-6; maybe TRBD2 (6 bases). CDR3 region: CASSVDPGGSGANVLTF. DNA of the CDR3: TGTGCCAGCAGCGTAGACCCCGGGGGCTCTGGGGCCAACGTCCTGACTTTC.